One and the same sample provided the 10 T cell receptor beta chains below, sequenced in a study of OX40 agonist ivuxolimab in advanced cancers. Profiling relied on immunoSEQ multiplex PCR, and the TCRdb table lists in-frame clones only, not all of them. The top ten clones hold 0.61% of a sample with roughly 60,000 clones, roughly 87% of them seen once. The sequenced sample was CD4+ or CD8+ T cells sorted from blood, obtained in a trial of the OX40 agonist ivuxolimab. The source of these receptors is an adult with an advanced solid tumor such as melanoma, head and neck, liver or kidney cancer.

This clone was observed a handful of times. The chain has TRBV6-5 and TRBJ1-5; no clear D gene. The length of the CDR3 is 13 residues. Trimming left V 9 bases short and J 4 bases short, with 13 bases between. Germline CDR1 MNHEY, CDR2 SVGAGI. The chain's CDR3 is CASGQYYNQPQHF. In nucleotides, the CDR3 is TGTGCCAGTGGCCAATACTATAATCAGCCCCAGCATTTT.

The chain combines TRBV6-6 with TRBJ2-3, with D unresolved. Trimming took off 8 bases at V and 10 bases at J, with 10 bases between the two ends. Germline loops: CDR1 MNHNY, CDR2 SVGAGI (reference sequence). CDR3 length: 10 amino acids. This CDR3 is CASSTSPQYF. As DNA, the CDR3 is TGTGCCAGCTCTACATCCCCGCAGTATTTT.

Only one count was recorded for this clone. The V gene is TRBV21-1, the J gene TRBJ2-1; the D segment call TRBD1 is taken from the table without a DNA check. TRBV21-1 is assigned pseudogene status. This CDR3 spans 15 amino acids. The CDR3: CASSYWDRVYNEQFF. CDR3 DNA: TGTGCCAGCAGCTACTGGGACAGAGTCTACAATGAGCAGTTCTTC.

The rearrangement links TRBV2 to TRBJ2-7, with D possibly TRBD1 on 6 matching bases. With 5 bases removed from V and 3 bases from J, the gap between germline ends came to 11 bases. CDR3 size: 13 residues. Per the germline V gene, CDR1 is SNHLY and CDR2 is FYNNEI. CDR3 DNA: TGTGCCAGCAGTAGGGGGACGGGCTACGAGCAGTACTTC. It codes for CASSRGTGYEQYF.

The chain carries TRBV6-1 and TRBJ2-7, with TRBD1 matching 8 bases. V lost 4 bases and J lost 0; bases outside the gene matches: 8. Germline V lookup: CDR1 MNHNS, CDR2 SASEGT. This CDR3 has 16 residues. The CDR3 DNA reads TGTGCCAGCAGTGTAGGACAGGGCCCCCTCTCCTACGAGCAGTACTTC. This translates into CASSVGQGPLSYEQYF.

The chain carries TRBV28 and TRBJ1-5; TRBD1 agrees at 8 bases. The CDR3 is 15 amino acids. Germline loops: CDR1 MDHEN, CDR2 SYDVKM. Unmatched junction bases numbered 3, after V lost 2 bases and J lost 3 bases. In DNA, the CDR3 is TGTGCCAGCAGTTTAGGGGACAGGCTCAATCAGCCCCAGCATTTT. The encoded protein is CASSLGDRLNQPQHF.

CDR3 loop: CAISVGQGNEQFF. In nucleotides, the CDR3 is TGTGCCATCAGTGTGGGACAGGGGAATGAGCAGTTCTTC. V usage is TRBV10-3 and J usage is TRBJ2-1, with TRBD1 matching over 10 bases. Germline V gene sequence: CDR1 ENHRY, CDR2 SYGVKD. The CDR3 sequence is 13 residues long. Losses at the gene ends were 4 bases for V and 7 bases for J; bases not matched to a gene: 1.

V and J are TRBV7-8 and TRBJ2-3, with TRBD1 as a possible D gene (6 bases). V was shortened by 4 bases and J by 1 base, with 9 bases between the two germline ends. CDR3 length equals 14 residues. The germline V gene encodes CDR1 SGHVS and CDR2 FQNEAQ. The CDR3, as DNA: TGTGCCAGCAGCTGGAAGGGGGGCACAGATACGCAGTATTTT. Its translation: CASSWKGGTDTQYF.

This CDR3 is CASSEQGASNEQYF. The CDR3 DNA follows: TGTGCCAGCAGTGAACAAGGCGCATCCAACGAGCAGTACTTC. The chain uses TRBV6-1 and TRBJ2-5, with D unclear. The DNA end is more similar to TRBJ2-7, so the J call may be wrong. The CDR3 is 14 amino acids. The V gene's germline CDR1 is MNHNS and CDR2 SASEGT.

This sequence joins TRBV5-1 and TRBJ1-1; 8 bases are a match to TRBD1. The CDR3 spans 15 residues. V shed 0 bases, J shed 0 bases, and the junction held 1 base outside the gene matches. Germline loops: CDR1 SGHRS, CDR2 YFSETQ. The CDR3 DNA sequence: TGCGCCAGCAGCTTGGGACAGGGGATGAACACTGAAGCTTTCTTT. This gives the protein CASSLGQGMNTEAFF. The variable domain in full, completed from reference TRBV5-1 and TRBJ1-1, reads KAGVTQTPRYLIKTRGQQVTLSCSPISGHRSVSWYQQTPGQGLQFLFEYFSETQRNKGNFPGRFSGRQFSNSRSEMNVSTLELGDSALYLCASSLGQGMNTEAFFGQGTRLTVV.